This T cell receptor (beta chain) comes out of a study of CD8+CD57+ T cells in acquired aplastic anemia. Study in general: When averaged, DNA from sorted CD4+ and CD8+ cells came to about 2.9 ug.

The CDR3 runs 16 residues. Losses at the gene ends were 6 bases for V and 6 bases for J; bases not matched to a gene: 18. Looked up from germline, CDR1 is SQVTM and CDR2 is ANQGSEA. Patients included in sequencing had previously demonstrated CD8+CD57+ cell expansion by flow cytometry. It was genomic DNA that served as the template for profiling TCR beta VDJ and CDR3. Using its own MiXCR run on the reads, TCRdb lists one record per CDR3 protein. This table has about 160,000 distinct CDR3 sequences, 45% to 55% appearing once. The rearrangement joins TRBV29-1 to TRBJ1-2, with 8 bases identical to TRBD1. The TCR was taken from a human donor with aplastic anemia. The sequenced sample was sorted CD4+, CD8+, or CD8+CD57+ T cells (not recorded which) from PBMCs. CDR3 loop: CSVSELTGQGRNGYTF. The CDR3 DNA sequence: TGCAGCGTCTCAGAGCTGACCGGACAGGGTAGAAATGGCTACACCTTC.